The rows below give T cell receptor beta chains drawn from one sample of a study of blood T cell repertoires in COVID-19. Repertoires were generated with immunoSEQ multiplex PCR, while TCRdb's copy carries only in-frame clones and drops some. The table includes roughly 230,000 clones, approximately 85% detected once. The material sequenced was peripheral blood. These receptors all come from a man in his forties with acute or convalescent COVID-19. Each CDR3 is given with its conserved first and last residue. D genes are given only for firm matches. A clone size is listed for some rows: how often the clone was seen (once, few, many), or a class if it is expanded.

J gene: TRBJ2-7; D gene: NA; V gene: TRBV4-3; clone size: once; CDR3 DNA: TGCGCCAGCAGCCAAGATCCGGGGAGCTCCTACGAGCAGTACTTC; CDR3 protein: CASSQDPGSSYEQYF
J gene: TRBJ1-2; D gene: TRBD1; V gene: TRBV2; clone size: few; CDR3 DNA: TGTGCCAGCACCGTAGGAAGGACAGGGGGCTCTGGCTACACCTTC; CDR3 protein: CASTVGRTGGSGYTF
J gene: TRBJ2-3; D gene: NA; V gene: TRBV29-1; clone size: NA; CDR3 DNA: TGCAGCGTTGACGGGGGTCAAGATACGCAGTATTTT; CDR3 protein: CSVDGGQDTQYF
J gene: TRBJ1-1; D gene: NA; V gene: TRBV7-9; clone size: once; CDR3 DNA: TGTGCCAGCAGCTTCGAAGTCGGGGGCGGGAGCACTGAAGCTTTCTTT; CDR3 protein: CASSFEVGGGSTEAFF
J gene: TRBJ1-2; D gene: NA; V gene: TRBV19; clone size: NA; CDR3 DNA: TGTGCCAGTAGTAGAGGGATCAACTATGGCTACACCTTC; CDR3 protein: CASSRGINYGYTF
J gene: TRBJ1-2; D gene: TRBD1; V gene: TRBV3-1/TRBV3-2; clone size: NA; CDR3 DNA: TGTGCCAGCAGCCATTCCACCCGACAGGGATCGAATGGCTACACCTTC; CDR3 protein: CASSHSTRQGSNGYTF
J gene: TRBJ1-2; D gene: TRBD1; V gene: TRBV24-1; clone size: NA; CDR3 DNA: TGTGCCACCAGTGATTCAGACAGGGTCCATGGCTACACCTTC; CDR3 protein: CATSDSDRVHGYTF
J gene: TRBJ1-5; D gene: NA; V gene: TRBV6-5; clone size: NA; CDR3 DNA: TGTGCCAGCAGTTGGAGACAGTACAATCAGCCCCAGCATTTT; CDR3 protein: CASSWRQYNQPQHF
J gene: TRBJ1-1; D gene: NA; V gene: TRBV6-1; clone size: once; CDR3 DNA: TGTGCCAGCAGTGAAGTAACAGGGTTGAGCACTGAAGCTTTCTTT; CDR3 protein: CASSEVTGLSTEAFF
J gene: TRBJ2-5; D gene: NA; V gene: TRBV6-5; clone size: NA; CDR3 DNA: TGTGCCAGCAGCAGGGAAGGGGAGACCCAGTACTTC; CDR3 protein: CASSREGETQYF
J gene: TRBJ2-5; D gene: TRBD1; V gene: TRBV15; clone size: NA; CDR3 DNA: TGTGCCACCAGCAGAGGACCCCCGACAGGGGCCCGCACCAAGTACTTC; CDR3 protein: CATSRGPPTGARTKYF
J gene: TRBJ1-5; D gene: NA; V gene: TRBV5-5; clone size: NA; CDR3 DNA: TGTGCCAGCAGCCAACCGGAGGTTGGTGTCCAGCATTTT; CDR3 protein: CASSQPEVGVQHF
J gene: TRBJ2-2; D gene: TRBD1; V gene: TRBV5-1; clone size: NA; CDR3 DNA: TGCGCCAGCAGCTTGCAGGGGGACAACACCGGGGAGCTGTTTTTT; CDR3 protein: CASSLQGDNTGELFF
J gene: TRBJ2-3; D gene: TRBD2; V gene: TRBV9; clone size: once; CDR3 DNA: TGTGCCGGCCAGCGGGGGAGGGAAGATACGCAGTATTTT; CDR3 protein: CAGQRGREDTQYF
J gene: TRBJ1-1; D gene: NA; V gene: TRBV15; clone size: NA; CDR3 DNA: TGTGCCACCAGCGCCCATTACAGCACTGAAGCTTTCTTT; CDR3 protein: CATSAHYSTEAFF
J gene: TRBJ2-7; D gene: TRBD1; V gene: TRBV5-4; clone size: NA; CDR3 DNA: TGTGCCAGCACCGTCCGGGACAGGCCGCTCGAGCAGTACTTC; CDR3 protein: CASTVRDRPLEQYF
J gene: TRBJ1-6; D gene: NA; V gene: TRBV2; clone size: NA; CDR3 DNA: TGTGCCAGCAGTGGTACCCGGGTTGTCGGCAATTCACCCCTCCACTTT; CDR3 protein: CASSGTRVVGNSPLHF
J gene: TRBJ1-4; D gene: TRBD1; V gene: TRBV19; clone size: NA; CDR3 DNA: TGTGCCAGTAGTCCCGGGGGCAGGGGGAAGGGGTTGCGGCAACTGTTTTTT; CDR3 protein: CASSPGGRGKGLRQLFF
J gene: TRBJ1-3; D gene: NA; V gene: TRBV5-6; clone size: NA; CDR3 DNA: TGTGCCAGCAGCTTGGCCTCGGTAAACACCATATATTTT; CDR3 protein: CASSLASVNTIYF
J gene: TRBJ2-3; D gene: TRBD1; V gene: TRBV6-2/TRBV6-3; clone size: NA; CDR3 DNA: TGTGCCAGCAGTTCCCCTGACAGGGGCACAGATACGCAGTATTTT; CDR3 protein: CASSSPDRGTDTQYF
J gene: TRBJ2-3; D gene: NA; V gene: TRBV24-1; clone size: NA; CDR3 DNA: TGTGCCACCAGTAGCTTCACAGATACGCAGTATTTT; CDR3 protein: CATSSFTDTQYF
J gene: TRBJ1-1; D gene: NA; V gene: TRBV5-6; clone size: once; CDR3 DNA: TGTGCCAGCATCTCCAGGGGTTACACTGAAGCTTTCTTT; CDR3 protein: CASISRGYTEAFF
J gene: TRBJ1-5; D gene: TRBD1; V gene: TRBV5-6; clone size: NA; CDR3 DNA: TGTGCCAGCAGCCAAGGACAGGGCAATCAGCCCCAGCATTTT; CDR3 protein: CASSQGQGNQPQHF
J gene: TRBJ1-2; D gene: NA; V gene: TRBV5-6; clone size: once; CDR3 DNA: TGTGCCAGCAGCTTGACCCCCCGACAGGCCGATGGCTACACCTTC; CDR3 protein: CASSLTPRQADGYTF
J gene: TRBJ2-3; D gene: TRBD2; V gene: TRBV6-5; clone size: NA; CDR3 DNA: TGTGCCAGCAGCGGGACTAGCGGGGTCGCAGATACGCAGTATTTT; CDR3 protein: CASSGTSGVADTQYF
J gene: TRBJ2-1; D gene: TRBD2; V gene: TRBV9; clone size: NA; CDR3 DNA: TGTGCCAGCAGCGAAATGAGGGCGGGGGGGCTCTACAATGAGCAGTTCTTC; CDR3 protein: CASSEMRAGGLYNEQFF
J gene: TRBJ1-2; D gene: NA; V gene: TRBV18; clone size: NA; CDR3 DNA: TGTGCCAGCTCAGACTCTATAGGCTACACCTTC; CDR3 protein: CASSDSIGYTF
J gene: TRBJ1-2; D gene: NA; V gene: TRBV6-2/TRBV6-3; clone size: few; CDR3 DNA: TGTGCCAGCAGTTACAACTACCCGGACAGAAAGTATGGCTACACCTTC; CDR3 protein: CASSYNYPDRKYGYTF
J gene: TRBJ1-5; D gene: TRBD1; V gene: TRBV19; clone size: NA; CDR3 DNA: TGTGCCAGTAGTATAGTAGGGGGCCGAAATAGCAATCAGCCCCAGCATTTT; CDR3 protein: CASSIVGGRNSNQPQHF
J gene: TRBJ2-7; D gene: NA; V gene: TRBV11-1; clone size: NA; CDR3 DNA: TGTGCCAGCAGCCCGAACGGAGATGGATCCTACGAGCAGTACTTC; CDR3 protein: CASSPNGDGSYEQYF
J gene: TRBJ1-1; D gene: NA; V gene: TRBV18; clone size: NA; CDR3 DNA: TGTGCCAGCTCACCACCTGCAGGGGTTGGAACTGAAGCTTTCTTT; CDR3 protein: CASSPPAGVGTEAFF
J gene: TRBJ1-1; D gene: NA; V gene: TRBV9; clone size: NA; CDR3 DNA: TGTGCCAGCAGCCCGGGGGGGCGGGACACTGAAGCTTTCTTT; CDR3 protein: CASSPGGRDTEAFF
J gene: TRBJ1-1; D gene: NA; V gene: TRBV5-5; clone size: NA; CDR3 DNA: TGTGCCAGCAGCTTGTCGACATGGACTGAAGCTTTCTTT; CDR3 protein: CASSLSTWTEAFF
J gene: TRBJ1-2; D gene: NA; V gene: TRBV30; clone size: NA; CDR3 DNA: TGTGCCTGGAGCCAGGTTGGAAACTATGGCTACACCTTC; CDR3 protein: CAWSQVGNYGYTF
J gene: TRBJ1-6; D gene: TRBD1; V gene: TRBV5-1; clone size: NA; CDR3 DNA: TGCGCCAGCAGCTTCGGACAGGGTGGTATTAATTCACCCCTCCACTTT; CDR3 protein: CASSFGQGGINSPLHF
J gene: TRBJ1-2; D gene: NA; V gene: TRBV10-3; clone size: few; CDR3 DNA: TGTGCCATCAGTGGGACAGAAACTGGCTACACCTTC; CDR3 protein: CAISGTETGYTF
J gene: TRBJ2-7; D gene: TRBD2; V gene: TRBV2; clone size: NA; CDR3 DNA: TGTGCCAGCAGAAAAACTAGCGGGTCCTACGAGCAGTACTTC; CDR3 protein: CASRKTSGSYEQYF
J gene: TRBJ2-7; D gene: NA; V gene: TRBV5-4; clone size: NA; CDR3 DNA: TGTGCCAGCAGCTTGGGGGCCGCCTTCGAGCAGTACTTC; CDR3 protein: CASSLGAAFEQYF
J gene: TRBJ1-5; D gene: NA; V gene: TRBV19; clone size: NA; CDR3 DNA: TGTGCCAGTAGCGCCGTCAGATATAGCAATCAGCCCCAGCATTTT; CDR3 protein: CASSAVRYSNQPQHF
J gene: TRBJ2-7; D gene: NA; V gene: TRBV21-1; clone size: NA; CDR3 DNA: TGTGCCAGCATCAAACAGGAGCCCGGGGGCGAGCAGTACTTC; CDR3 protein: CASIKQEPGGEQYF
J gene: TRBJ1-2; D gene: NA; V gene: TRBV5-6; clone size: NA; CDR3 DNA: TGTGCCAGCAGCTTAGCGACAGCCGTTAACTATGGCTACACCTTC; CDR3 protein: CASSLATAVNYGYTF
J gene: TRBJ2-1; D gene: TRBD2; V gene: TRBV27; clone size: NA; CDR3 DNA: TGTGCCAGCAGATTAGCGGGGGGGTACGGTGAGCAGTTCTTC; CDR3 protein: CASRLAGGYGEQFF
J gene: TRBJ2-7; D gene: TRBD1; V gene: TRBV4-3; clone size: NA; CDR3 DNA: TGCGCCAGCAGCCAAATTTACAGGGGGCTGGACGAGCAGTACTTC; CDR3 protein: CASSQIYRGLDEQYF
J gene: TRBJ1-1; D gene: NA; V gene: TRBV5-1; clone size: NA; CDR3 DNA: TGCGCCAGCAGCTTGGATAGGGGCAGGGTGGGCACTGAAGCTTTCTTT; CDR3 protein: CASSLDRGRVGTEAFF
J gene: TRBJ1-6; D gene: NA; V gene: TRBV9; clone size: once; CDR3 DNA: TGTGCCAGCAGGGACCAAGGGGATTCACCCCTCCACTTT; CDR3 protein: CASRDQGDSPLHF
J gene: TRBJ2-1; D gene: NA; V gene: TRBV6-6; clone size: NA; CDR3 DNA: TGTGCCAGCAGACCTGGACAGCTCCTATCCTACAATGAGCAGTTCTTC; CDR3 protein: CASRPGQLLSYNEQFF
J gene: TRBJ2-7; D gene: NA; V gene: TRBV4-1; clone size: NA; CDR3 DNA: TGCGCCAGCAGCCAAGAGGAGAACTCCTACGAGCAGTACTTC; CDR3 protein: CASSQEENSYEQYF
J gene: TRBJ1-6; D gene: TRBD1; V gene: TRBV18; clone size: few; CDR3 DNA: TGTGCCAGCGGCCAGGGACAGGGGTTTTCACCCCTCCACTTT; CDR3 protein: CASGQGQGFSPLHF